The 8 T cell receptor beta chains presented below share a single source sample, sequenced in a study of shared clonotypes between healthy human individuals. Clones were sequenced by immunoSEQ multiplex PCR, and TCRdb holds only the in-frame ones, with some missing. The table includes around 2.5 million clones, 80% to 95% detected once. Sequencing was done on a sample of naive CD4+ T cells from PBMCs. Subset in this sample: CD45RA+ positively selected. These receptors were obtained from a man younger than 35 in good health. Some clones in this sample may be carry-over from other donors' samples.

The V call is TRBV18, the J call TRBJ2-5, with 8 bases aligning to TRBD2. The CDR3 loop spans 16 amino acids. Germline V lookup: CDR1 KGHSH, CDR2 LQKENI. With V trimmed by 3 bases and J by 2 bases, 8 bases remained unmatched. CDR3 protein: CASSPRQLAAQETQYF. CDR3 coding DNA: TGTGCCAGCTCACCCCGACAACTAGCGGCACAAGAGACCCAGTACTTC.

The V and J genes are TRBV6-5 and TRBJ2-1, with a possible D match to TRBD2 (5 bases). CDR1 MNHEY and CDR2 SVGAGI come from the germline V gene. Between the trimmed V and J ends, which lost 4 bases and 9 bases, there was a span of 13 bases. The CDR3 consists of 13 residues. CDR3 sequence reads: CASSSNLALEQFF. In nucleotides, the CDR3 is TGTGCCAGCAGTTCCAACCTAGCACTTGAGCAGTTCTTC.

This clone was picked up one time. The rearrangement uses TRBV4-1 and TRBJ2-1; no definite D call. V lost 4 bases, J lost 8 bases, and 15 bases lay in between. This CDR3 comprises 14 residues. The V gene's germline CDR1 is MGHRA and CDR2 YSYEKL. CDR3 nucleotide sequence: TGCGCCAGCAGCCCAGTGGGCTACTTCGATGAGCAGTTCTTC. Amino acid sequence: CASSPVGYFDEQFF.

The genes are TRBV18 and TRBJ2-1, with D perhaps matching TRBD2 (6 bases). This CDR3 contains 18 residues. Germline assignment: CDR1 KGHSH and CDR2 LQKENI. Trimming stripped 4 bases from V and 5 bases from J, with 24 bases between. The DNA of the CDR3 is TGTGCCAGCTCACGCGTAGCGGTGACTCCCCCGCCCCACAATGAGCAGTTCTTC. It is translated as CASSRVAVTPPPHNEQFF.

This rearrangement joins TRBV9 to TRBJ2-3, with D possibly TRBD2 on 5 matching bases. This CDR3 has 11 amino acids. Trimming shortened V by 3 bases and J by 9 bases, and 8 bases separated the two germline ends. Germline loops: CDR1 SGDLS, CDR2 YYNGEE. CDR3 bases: TGTGCCAGCAGCGGAGGCGGGACGCAGTATTTT. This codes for CASSGGGTQYF.

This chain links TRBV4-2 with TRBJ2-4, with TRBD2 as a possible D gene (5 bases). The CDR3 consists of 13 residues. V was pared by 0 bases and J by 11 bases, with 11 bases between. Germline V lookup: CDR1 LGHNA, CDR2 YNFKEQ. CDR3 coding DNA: TGTGCCAGCAGCCAAGAAGAGGGAATACTTCAGTACTTC. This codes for CASSQEEGILQYF.

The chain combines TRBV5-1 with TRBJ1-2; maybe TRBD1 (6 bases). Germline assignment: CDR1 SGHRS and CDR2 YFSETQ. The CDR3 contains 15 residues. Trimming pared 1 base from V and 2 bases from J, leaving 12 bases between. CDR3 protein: CASSLFGGSNYGYTF. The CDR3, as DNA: TGCGCCAGCAGCTTGTTTGGGGGCTCCAACTATGGCTACACCTTC. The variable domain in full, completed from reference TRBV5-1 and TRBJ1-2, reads KAGVTQTPRYLIKTRGQQVTLSCSPISGHRSVSWYQQTPGQGLQFLFEYFSETQRNKGNFPGRFSGRQFSNSRSEMNVSTLELGDSALYLCASSLFGGSNYGYTFGSGTRLTVV.

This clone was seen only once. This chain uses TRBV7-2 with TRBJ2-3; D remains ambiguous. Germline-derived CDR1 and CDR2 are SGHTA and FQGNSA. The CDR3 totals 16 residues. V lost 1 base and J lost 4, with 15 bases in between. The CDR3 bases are TGTGCCAGCAGCTTAGAGTTGTCGCGGCGAGCAGATACGCAGTATTTT. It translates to CASSLELSRRADTQYF.